This TCR beta chain was captured in a study of control samples from healthy donors and cancer patients. CDR1 is GTSNPN and CDR2 is SVGIG in the germline V gene (reference sequence). V shed 3 bases and J 3 bases; nucleotides not matched to a gene: 3. This CDR3 has 13 residues. Libraries were prepared by immunoSEQ multiplex PCR; TCRdb keeps only in-frame clonotypes and omits some of them. This sample has about 63,000 clones; roughly 85% occur once, and the top ten carry over 4.5%. This TCR came from a man aged 40-49 years in good health. The sequenced sample was blood. The J gene is TRBJ2-7, the V gene TRBV30; 9 positions match TRBD1. The CDR3 spells CAWRTGGGYEQYF. The CDR3 region has the DNA TGTGCCTGGAGGACAGGGGGAGGCTACGAGCAGTACTTC.